A selection of T cell receptor beta chains follows, all from one sample in a study of blood T cell repertoires in COVID-19. Method: immunoSEQ multiplex PCR; TCRdb's copy keeps in-frame clones and lacks some. The sample includes around 170,000 clones, around 84% of them seen just once. The sample consisted of peripheral blood. These receptors came from a man between 60 and 70 years old with COVID-19, enrolled during active disease. The CDR3 runs from the conserved cysteine through the conserved F or W. Fields, in order: clone size, J gene, V gene, CDR3 length, D gene, CDR3 DNA, CDR3 protein. The D gene is left open where the match is weak. Only some rows state a clone size, as once, few, many or a class for expanded clones.

size: few
J: TRBJ1-5
V: TRBV28
length: 14
D: NA
DNA: TGTGCCAGCAGTTTAATCAGGGGCGGTCAGCCCCAGCATTTT
CDR3: CASSLIRGGQPQHF

size: NA
J: TRBJ2-5
V: TRBV7-7
length: 15
D: NA
DNA: TGTGCTAGCAGCTTAGGAGGGGGCGTTGAGGAGACCCAGTACTTC
CDR3: CASSLGGGVEETQYF

size: NA
J: TRBJ2-7
V: TRBV11-3
length: 14
D: NA
DNA: TGTGCCAGCAGCTTAGGGCAGGGTCCCTACGAGCAGTACTTC
CDR3: CASSLGQGPYEQYF

size: NA
J: TRBJ2-1
V: TRBV2
length: 17
D: TRBD2
DNA: TGTGCCAGCAGTCCTACCCTCTTAGCGGGGTCTGGGAATGAGCAGTTCTTC
CDR3: CASSPTLLAGSGNEQFF

size: NA
J: TRBJ1-2
V: TRBV24-1
length: 16
D: NA
DNA: TGTGCCACCAGTGATTTCGGGCGCGGGTCTGGCTATGGCTACACCTTC
CDR3: CATSDFGRGSGYGYTF

size: NA
J: TRBJ2-3
V: TRBV6-2/TRBV6-3
length: 15
D: TRBD2
DNA: TGTGCCAGCAGCCCACCTAGCGGGAGTACAGATACGCAGTATTTT
CDR3: CASSPPSGSTDTQYF

size: NA
J: TRBJ2-7
V: TRBV29-1
length: 13
D: TRBD1
DNA: TGCAGCCCCAAGGGGACAGTAACCTACGAGCAGTACTTC
CDR3: CSPKGTVTYEQYF

size: NA
J: TRBJ1-5
V: TRBV7-2
length: 14
D: NA
DNA: TGTGCCAGCAGCCCAAACAGGGCTTCTCAGCCCCAGCATTTT
CDR3: CASSPNRASQPQHF

size: NA
J: TRBJ2-7
V: TRBV6-2/TRBV6-3
length: 13
D: TRBD2
DNA: TGTGCCAGCAGCAGCGGGATTCAATACGAGCAGTACTTC
CDR3: CASSSGIQYEQYF

size: NA
J: TRBJ2-3
V: TRBV6-4
length: 14
D: TRBD1
DNA: TGTGCCAGCAGTGAGACAGGGGGCACAGATACGCAGTATTTT
CDR3: CASSETGGTDTQYF

size: NA
J: TRBJ2-3
V: TRBV24-1
length: 15
D: TRBD1
DNA: TGTGCCACCAGTGATTTAGGGACAGGGGCAGATACGCAGTATTTT
CDR3: CATSDLGTGADTQYF

size: once
J: TRBJ1-2
V: TRBV19
length: 13
D: NA
DNA: TGTGCCAGTAGCCCCTCCGAGTTGCCTGGCTACACCTTC
CDR3: CASSPSELPGYTF

size: NA
J: TRBJ2-3
V: TRBV19
length: 13
D: NA
DNA: TGTGCCAGTAGTATGTCTGGGAGGAATACGCAGTATTTT
CDR3: CASSMSGRNTQYF

size: NA
J: TRBJ1-6
V: TRBV19
length: 19
D: NA
DNA: TGTGCCAGTAGCATACCCCGCCGGGGAGGCCGGGGGGATAATTCACCCCTCCACTTT
CDR3: CASSIPRRGGRGDNSPLHF

size: NA
J: TRBJ1-5
V: TRBV7-8
length: 13
D: NA
DNA: TGTGCCAGCAGCCTCCAGGGTAATCAGCCCCAGCATTTT
CDR3: CASSLQGNQPQHF

size: once
J: TRBJ2-5
V: TRBV5-1
length: 14
D: NA
DNA: TGCGCCAGCAGCTCGATGGGGGCGAGCGAGACCCAGTACTTC
CDR3: CASSSMGASETQYF

size: NA
J: TRBJ1-1
V: TRBV7-3
length: 14
D: NA
DNA: TGTGCCAGCAGCTCACAGGGTTCCGACACTGAAGCTTTCTTT
CDR3: CASSSQGSDTEAFF

size: NA
J: TRBJ2-3
V: TRBV3-1/TRBV3-2
length: 16
D: NA
DNA: TGTGCCAGCAGCGCTCGGGGGCGGGAGACCACAGATACGCAGTATTTT
CDR3: CASSARGRETTDTQYF

size: NA
J: TRBJ1-2
V: TRBV28
length: 15
D: TRBD1
DNA: TGTGCCAGCAGGCCTCCGGGACAGTCAGGATATGGCTACACCTTC
CDR3: CASRPPGQSGYGYTF

size: NA
J: TRBJ1-5
V: TRBV6-5
length: 14
D: NA
DNA: TGTGCCAGCAGTCTTGGGGGGACGAGTCAGCCCCAGCATTTT
CDR3: CASSLGGTSQPQHF

size: NA
J: TRBJ2-5
V: TRBV5-4
length: 15
D: TRBD2
DNA: TGTGCCAGCAGCTCGGGGGGTTTTGGCGGAGAGACCCAGTACTTC
CDR3: CASSSGGFGGETQYF

size: NA
J: TRBJ2-1
V: TRBV27
length: 14
D: TRBD1
DNA: TGTGCCAGCAGCTCGGGACAGGAGTACAATGAGCAGTTCTTC
CDR3: CASSSGQEYNEQFF

size: NA
J: TRBJ2-3
V: TRBV3-1/TRBV3-2
length: 14
D: NA
DNA: TGTGCCAGCAGCCAAGTAACCGGAGCGGGTACGCAGTATTTT
CDR3: CASSQVTGAGTQYF

size: once
J: TRBJ2-3
V: TRBV11-2
length: 15
D: TRBD1
DNA: TGTGCCAGCTTGGGACAGGGGGTCCCTCGAGATACGCAGTATTTT
CDR3: CASLGQGVPRDTQYF

size: NA
J: TRBJ1-4
V: TRBV19
length: 14
D: NA
DNA: TGTGCCAGTAGTATTGGGCAGGGGAATGAAAAACTGTTTTTT
CDR3: CASSIGQGNEKLFF

size: NA
J: TRBJ1-2
V: TRBV20-1
length: 12
D: NA
DNA: TGCAGTGCTAGTAAGGCAGGGCTTGGCTACACCTTC
CDR3: CSASKAGLGYTF

size: NA
J: TRBJ2-5
V: TRBV9
length: 14
D: TRBD2
DNA: TGTGCCAGCAGCGATATAGCGGGAGGCGGGACCCAGTACTTC
CDR3: CASSDIAGGGTQYF

size: NA
J: TRBJ2-1
V: TRBV12-5
length: 22
D: NA
DNA: TGTGCTAGTGGTTCTACCCCTGGGCTAGCCATTCTTACGACCCCAGACTACAATGAGCAGTTCTTC
CDR3: CASGSTPGLAILTTPDYNEQFF

size: NA
J: TRBJ2-2
V: TRBV6-5
length: 13
D: TRBD2
DNA: TGTGCCAGCAGTTGGCGGGGGGATGGGGAGCTGTTTTTT
CDR3: CASSWRGDGELFF

size: NA
J: TRBJ2-3
V: TRBV28
length: 16
D: TRBD2
DNA: TGTGCCAGCACCAAACCCCTACCCAGCGGGAGCAATACGCAGTATTTT
CDR3: CASTKPLPSGSNTQYF

size: once
J: TRBJ1-3
V: TRBV30
length: 17
D: NA
DNA: TGTGCCTGGAGTGACTTCGACTACTCCTCGCGGATGAACACCATATATTTT
CDR3: CAWSDFDYSSRMNTIYF

size: NA
J: TRBJ2-7
V: TRBV18
length: 12
D: TRBD1
DNA: TGTGCCAGCTCGGGACAGGGGGACGAGCAGTACTTC
CDR3: CASSGQGDEQYF

size: NA
J: TRBJ1-2
V: TRBV5-8
length: 15
D: TRBD1
DNA: TGTGCCAGCAGCTTGGGACAGGGGCTCAGCTATGGCTACACCTTC
CDR3: CASSLGQGLSYGYTF

size: NA
J: TRBJ1-2
V: TRBV19
length: 14
D: TRBD1
DNA: TGTGCCAGTGGCAGGACAGGGCGGATTGATGGCTACACCTTC
CDR3: CASGRTGRIDGYTF

size: NA
J: TRBJ2-1
V: TRBV7-2
length: 16
D: TRBD1
DNA: TGTGCCAGCAGCTTAGTCTCGGGCCCAGGGGGCAATGAGCAGTTCTTC
CDR3: CASSLVSGPGGNEQFF

size: NA
J: TRBJ1-4
V: TRBV30
length: 13
D: TRBD1
DNA: TGTGCCTACCAGGGGGCGCATCCTGAAAAACTGTTTTTT
CDR3: CAYQGAHPEKLFF

size: NA
J: TRBJ2-2
V: TRBV2
length: 16
D: TRBD1
DNA: TGTGCCAGCAGAGATACGACAGGGACCTACACCGGGGAGCTGTTTTTT
CDR3: CASRDTTGTYTGELFF

size: NA
J: TRBJ1-1
V: TRBV27
length: 16
D: TRBD1
DNA: TGTGCCAGCAGTCGAGGGAGGCAGGGGGCGCGCACTGAAGCTTTCTTT
CDR3: CASSRGRQGARTEAFF

size: few
J: TRBJ1-1
V: TRBV18
length: 16
D: NA
DNA: TGTGCCAGCTCACCAGGCAGGGGAGGGTCGAACGCTGAAGCTTTCTTT
CDR3: CASSPGRGGSNAEAFF

size: NA
J: TRBJ1-6
V: TRBV6-2/TRBV6-3
length: 15
D: NA
DNA: TGTGCCAGCAGGCCTGACAGCTCCTATAATTCACCCCTCCACTTT
CDR3: CASRPDSSYNSPLHF

size: NA
J: TRBJ2-6
V: TRBV7-6
length: 18
D: NA
DNA: TGTGCCAGCAGTTTACAGCGGACAGCAGGCTCTGGGGCCAACGTCCTGACTTTC
CDR3: CASSLQRTAGSGANVLTF

size: NA
J: TRBJ1-2
V: TRBV18
length: 16
D: NA
DNA: TGTGCCAGCTCACTCTTAGGACAGACTACGAACTATGGCTACACCTTC
CDR3: CASSLLGQTTNYGYTF